This T cell receptor (beta chain) was identified during a study of CD8 T cells in Susac syndrome. Study findings and constraints: The number of individuals included in the study's TCR sequencing and HLA analysis was acknowledged as relatively small.

Notes on this clonotype: Antigen unknown.

RNA was extracted with the RNeasy kit, and a quantity of 0.5 to 1 ug was reverse transcribed using random hexamers. Across 54 Vbeta and 13 Jbeta, immunoSEQ multiplex PCR amplified TCR beta CDR3. TCRdb itself ran the immunoSEQ multiplex PCR reads through MiXCR, one entry per CDR3 protein. In the table there are about 250,000 distinct CDR3 sequences, roughly 93% of which are singletons. Germline loops: CDR1 SGHRS, CDR2 YFSETQ. Trimming removed 0 bases at V and 7 bases at J, with 11 bases between. This CDR3 is built from 14 residues. Sequencing of TCR beta was undertaken in CD8+ and CD4+ T cells derived from blood.

The origin of this receptor is a human donor with multiple sclerosis. Sequenced material: CD4+ T cells from PBMCs. This chain uses TRBV5-1 with TRBJ1-5; the D gene is possibly TRBD1 (5 bases). CDR3 amino acids: CASSLAAGQQPQHF. The CDR3 nucleotides are TGCGCCAGCAGCTTGGCGGCAGGGCAACAGCCCCAGCATTTT.